Each of the 18 T cell receptor beta chains below was sequenced from the same sample in a study of blood T cell repertoires in COVID-19. The method was immunoSEQ multiplex PCR; TCRdb's version includes in-frame clones alone and lacks a portion of them. The table has around 34,000 clones, 80% seen once. The specimen sequenced was peripheral blood. Source of these receptors: a woman in her seventies with acute or convalescent COVID-19.

This rearrangement joins TRBV19 to TRBJ1-4; D perhaps matches TRBD1 (6 bases). Germline V gene data show CDR1 as LNHDA and CDR2 as SQIVND (reference sequence). CDR3 size: 14 residues. The germline V and J ends were trimmed by 6 bases and 6 bases, with 14 bases remaining between them. The chain's CDR3 is CASRTGLRDEKLFF. As DNA, the CDR3 is TGTGCCAGTAGAACAGGGCTGAGGGATGAAAAACTGTTTTTT.

CDR3 sequence (DNA): TGTGCCAGTAGTAGTAAGGCGGGGTACGAGCAGTACTTC. Amino acid sequence: CASSSKAGYEQYF. The rearrangement joins TRBV19 to TRBJ2-7; D is perhaps TRBD2 (6 bases). V was clipped by 4 bases and J by 4 bases, with 11 bases between them. The germline V gene encodes CDR1 LNHDA and CDR2 SQIVND (reference sequence). CDR3 length equals 13 residues.

The chain is built from TRBV28 and TRBJ1-1; 7 bases are shared with TRBD1. J was trimmed by 11 bases and V by 6 bases; bases with no gene match: 9. This CDR3 contains 12 residues. CDR1 MDHEN and CDR2 SYDVKM come from the germline V gene. The CDR3 spells CASSTGEVEAFF. CDR3 sequence (DNA): TGTGCCAGCAGCACAGGGGAAGTTGAGGCTTTCTTT.

CDR3 bases: TGTGCCAGCATGGAGGCTAGCGCGAACACCGGGGAGCTGTTTTTT. Amino acids: CASMEASANTGELFF. V is TRBV6-5 and J is TRBJ2-2, with a possible D match to TRBD2 (6 bases). V shed 7 bases and J shed 0 bases, with 12 bases lying between them. CDR3 length equals 15 residues. Per germline, CDR1 MNHEY and CDR2 SVGAGI.

The V and J genes are TRBV6-6 and TRBJ2-2; possibly TRBD2 for D (5 bases). In germline, CDR1 is MNHNY, CDR2 SVGAGI (reference sequence). Trimming stripped 10 bases from V and 8 bases from J, with 14 bases between. This CDR3 is built from 12 residues. The CDR3 coding sequence is TGTGCCACCCTGGAGCGCGGGGGGGAGCTGTTTTTT. This sequence encodes CATLERGGELFF.

The rearrangement links TRBV3-1 (or the pseudogene TRBV3-2) to TRBJ2-1; TRBD1 matches 7 bases. The CDR3 loop spans 17 amino acids. Germline trimming cut 5 bases from V and 7 bases from J; bases unmatched to any gene: 17. The germline CDR1 and CDR2 sequences are LGHDT and YNNKEL (reference sequence). The CDR3 DNA reads as TGTGCCAGCAGCTGGACCAGGGGGTCTGGTTATGGGAATGAGCAGTTCTTC. Translated: CASSWTRGSGYGNEQFF.

This chain uses TRBV6-5 with TRBJ2-3; 8 nucleotides align to TRBD2. V gave up 11 bases and J gave up 4 bases; unmatched junction bases: 8. Germline CDR1 reads MNHEY; CDR2 reads SVGAGI. The CDR3 extends over 13 amino acids. The CDR3 sequence: CAGGRITADTQYF. The DNA of the CDR3 is TGTGCCGGCGGGAGGATTACAGCAGATACGCAGTATTTT.

J is TRBJ2-3 and V is TRBV5-1; 11 nucleotides line up with TRBD2. J lost 2 bases, V lost 2 bases, and 4 bases had no gene match. CDR3 length: 16 residues. Germline V lookup: CDR1 SGHRS, CDR2 YFSETQ. The CDR3 DNA reads as TGCGCCAGCAGCTTCTCTAGCGGGGGGCTCACAGATACGCAGTATTTT. It codes for CASSFSSGGLTDTQYF.

This sequence joins TRBV25-1 and TRBJ2-5; D is undetermined. Germline V gene sequence: CDR1 MGHDK, CDR2 SYGVNS. The CDR3 is 14 amino acids. V was clipped by 1 base and J by 3 bases, with 9 bases between them. As DNA, the CDR3 is TGTGCCAGCAGTGAATTTGACAAAAAAGAGACCCAGTACTTC. This codes for CASSEFDKKETQYF. Looking up the rest from reference TRBV25-1 and TRBJ2-5 gives the full variable domain: EADIYQTPRYLVIGTGKKITLECSQTMGHDKMYWYQQDPGMELHLIHYSYGVNSTEKGDLSSESTVSRIRTEHFPLTLESARPSHTSQYLCASSEFDKKETQYFGPGTRLLVL.

The chain joins TRBV11-2 to TRBJ2-2; possibly TRBD2 for D (7 bases). With 7 bases removed from V and 6 bases from J, the gap between germline ends came to 15 bases. Germline lookup yields CDR1 SGHAT and CDR2 FQNNGV. The CDR3 loop spans 14 amino acids. CDR3 residues: CASKGGALAGELFF. CDR3 bases: TGTGCCAGCAAGGGGGGGGCTCTTGCCGGGGAGCTGTTTTTT.

This clone was seen more than once but under ten times. This sequence joins TRBV4-2 and TRBJ2-6, with D hard to call. The length of the CDR3 is 16 residues. Per germline, CDR1 LGHNA and CDR2 YNFKEQ. V lost 4 bases and J 4 bases, leaving 14 bases between the germline ends. This CDR3 is CASSLGETAGANVLTF. The DNA for the CDR3 is TGTGCCAGCAGCCTCGGTGAGACTGCCGGGGCCAACGTCCTGACTTTC.

V gene TRBV10-3 combines with J gene TRBJ2-1; 14 bases align to TRBD2. Germline V gene sequence: CDR1 ENHRY, CDR2 SYGVKD. V was pared by 3 bases and J by 2 bases, with 3 bases of the junction left unmatched. The CDR3 contains 17 residues. CDR3 protein: CAISDRGLAGAYNEQFF. CDR3 nucleotides: TGTGCCATCAGTGACAGGGGACTAGCGGGGGCCTACAATGAGCAGTTCTTC.

CDR3 nucleotide sequence: TGTGCCAGCAGCCAACCGAGGACAGGCCCAGGGACCGGGGAGCTGTTTTTT. Its translation is CASSQPRTGPGTGELFF. The chain joins TRBV3-1 (or the pseudogene TRBV3-2) to TRBJ2-2, with 7 bases that match TRBD1. The V segment lost 2 bases and the J segment 5 bases; nucleotides outside the gene matches: 11. Germline V gene data show CDR1 as LGHDT and CDR2 as YNNKEL (reference sequence). The CDR3 totals 17 residues.

The gene calls are TRBV5-1 and TRBJ1-5; D call uncertain. V was pared by 0 bases and J by 5 bases, with 9 bases between. This CDR3 contains 14 residues. Germline loops: CDR1 SGHRS, CDR2 YFSETQ. CDR3 amino acids: CASSLDSNDQPQHF. CDR3 nucleotides: TGCGCCAGCAGCTTGGACAGTAACGATCAGCCCCAGCATTTT.

This clone was counted between two and nine times. The V gene is TRBV25-1, the J gene TRBJ1-2; TRBD1 aligns across 7 bases. Trimming cost V 6 bases and J 7 bases; bases outside gene matches: 5. The germline gives CDR1 MGHDK, CDR2 SYGVNS. The length of the CDR3 is 12 residues. The CDR3 nucleotides are TGTGCCAGCAGACAGGGGTTGTTTGGCTACACCTTC. Residues: CASRQGLFGYTF.

The chain joins TRBV6-1 to TRBJ1-6; D unresolved. CDR3 size: 12 residues. Germline lookup yields CDR1 MNHNS and CDR2 SASEGT. Trimming left V 0 bases short and J 13 bases short, with 7 bases between. CDR3 sequence: CASSEASRPLHF. The CDR3, as DNA: TGTGCCAGCAGTGAAGCGAGTCGGCCCCTCCACTTT.

J is TRBJ2-3 and V is TRBV14; 9 positions agree with TRBD2. V was pared by 6 bases and J by 6 bases, with 7 bases of the junction left unmatched. The CDR3 is made up of 14 amino acids. From germline, CDR1 is SGHDN and CDR2 FVKESK. CDR3 loop: CASRVSGRGDTQYF. DNA of the CDR3: TGTGCCAGCAGAGTTAGCGGGAGAGGGGATACGCAGTATTTT.

The chain uses TRBV3-1 (or the pseudogene TRBV3-2) and TRBJ2-7; weak D call: TRBD1 (6 bases). This CDR3 region has 13 residues. Germline CDR1 LGHDT, CDR2 YNNKEL (reference sequence). With 2 bases removed from V and 2 bases from J, the gap between germline ends came to 7 bases. CDR3 DNA sequence: TGTGCCAGCAGCCAACAGGGGACCTACGAGCAGTACTTC. Translation: CASSQQGTYEQYF.